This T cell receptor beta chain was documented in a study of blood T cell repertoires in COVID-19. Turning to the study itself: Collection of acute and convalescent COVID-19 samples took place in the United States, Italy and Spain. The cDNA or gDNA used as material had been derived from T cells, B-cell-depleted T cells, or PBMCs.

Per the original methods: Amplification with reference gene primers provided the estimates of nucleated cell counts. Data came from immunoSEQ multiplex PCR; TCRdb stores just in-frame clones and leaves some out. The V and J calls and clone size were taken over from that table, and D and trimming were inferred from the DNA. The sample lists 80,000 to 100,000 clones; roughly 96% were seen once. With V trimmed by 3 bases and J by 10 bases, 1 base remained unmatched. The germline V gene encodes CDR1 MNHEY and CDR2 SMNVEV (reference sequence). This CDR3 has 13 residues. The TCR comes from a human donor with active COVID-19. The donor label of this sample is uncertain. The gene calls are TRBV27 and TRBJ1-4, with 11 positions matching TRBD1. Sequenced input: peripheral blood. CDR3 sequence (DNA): TGTGCCAGCAGTTTTGGGACAGGGGGAAAACTGTTTTTT. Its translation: CASSFGTGGKLFF.